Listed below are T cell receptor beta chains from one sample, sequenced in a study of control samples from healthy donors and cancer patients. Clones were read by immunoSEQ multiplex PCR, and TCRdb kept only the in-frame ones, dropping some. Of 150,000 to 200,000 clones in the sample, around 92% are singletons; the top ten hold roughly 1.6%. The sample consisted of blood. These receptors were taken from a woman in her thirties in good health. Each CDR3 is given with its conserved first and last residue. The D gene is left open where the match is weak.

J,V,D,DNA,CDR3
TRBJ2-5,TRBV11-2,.,TGTGCCAGCAGCTTTGGCGGGGCGAACCAAGAGACCCAGTACTTC,CASSFGGANQETQYF
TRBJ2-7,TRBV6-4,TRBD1,TGTGCCAGCAGTGTGGGGACAGGGTCCGACGAGCAGTACTTC,CASSVGTGSDEQYF
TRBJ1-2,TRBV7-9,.,TGTGCCAGCAGCGAGAGCGGATCCTATGGCTACACCTTC,CASSESGSYGYTF
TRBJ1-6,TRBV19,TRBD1,TGTGCCAGTAGTATACCGGGACAGTCTAATTCACCCCTCCACTTT,CASSIPGQSNSPLHF
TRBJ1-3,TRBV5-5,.,TGTGCCAGCAGCCCTGGGACGGCCGGCTCCCTTGGAAACACCATATATTTT,CASSPGTAGSLGNTIYF
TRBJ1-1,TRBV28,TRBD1,TGTGCCAGCAGTTTTTCCGGGACAGGGGGCACTGAAGCTTTCTTT,CASSFSGTGGTEAFF
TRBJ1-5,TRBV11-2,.,TGTGCCAGCAGCTTAGGGGAGGGCAGGGTTGGAAATCAGCCCCAGCATTTT,CASSLGEGRVGNQPQHF
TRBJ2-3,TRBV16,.,TGTGCCAGCAGCCAATCTAGCACAGATACGCAGTATTTT,CASSQSSTDTQYF
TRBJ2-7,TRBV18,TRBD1,TGTGCCAGCTCACCAGCTGGGACAGGGAGCGGGTACGAGCAGTACTTC,CASSPAGTGSGYEQYF
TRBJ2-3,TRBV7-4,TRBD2,TGTGCCAGCAGCTTAGAGGCTCTAGCGGGAGTTGGGGATACGCAGTATTTT,CASSLEALAGVGDTQYF
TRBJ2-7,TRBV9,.,TGTGCCAGCAGCGTAGGGACAACCTACGAGCAGTACTTC,CASSVGTTYEQYF
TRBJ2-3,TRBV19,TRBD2,TGTGCCACCAGAGCGGGAGGGCCTTTAGATACGCAGTATTTT,CATRAGGPLDTQYF
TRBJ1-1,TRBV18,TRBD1,TGTGCCAGCTCACCGACAGGGACCCGTAATTATGGGAGGGCCACTGAAGCTTTCTTT,CASSPTGTRNYGRATEAFF
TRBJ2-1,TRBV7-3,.,TGTGCCAGCAGCAACAGGGTCGGGTACAATGAGCAGTTCTTC,CASSNRVGYNEQFF
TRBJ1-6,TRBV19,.,TGTGCCAGTAGGGGACGGGATAATTCACCCCTCCACTTT,CASRGRDNSPLHF
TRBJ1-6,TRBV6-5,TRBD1,TGTGCCAGCAGTAAGGGACAGCACAATTCACCCCTCCACTTT,CASSKGQHNSPLHF
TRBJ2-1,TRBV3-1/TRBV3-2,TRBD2,TGTGCCAGCAGCCGGACTAGCGGGGGGGCCTACAATGAGCAGTTCTTC,CASSRTSGGAYNEQFF
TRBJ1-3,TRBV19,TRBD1,TGTGCCAGTAGCCTGACAGGGACCTCTGGAAACACCATATATTTT,CASSLTGTSGNTIYF
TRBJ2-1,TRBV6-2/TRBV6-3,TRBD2,TGTGCCAGCAGTTCCGGGACTAGCGGGATCAATGAGCAGTTCTTC,CASSSGTSGINEQFF
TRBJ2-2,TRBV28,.,TGTGCCAGCAGTCCGGACGGATCGAACACCGGGGAGCTGTTTTTT,CASSPDGSNTGELFF